These 24 T cell receptor beta chains were all obtained from the same sample, sequenced in a study of blood T cell repertoires in COVID-19. This table comes from immunoSEQ multiplex PCR, and its TCRdb copy is limited to in-frame clones, with some not included. The sample holds about 310,000 clones; roughly 87% are singletons and the top ten take 1%. The sequencing sample was made of peripheral blood. Every receptor here comes from a man aged 45-65 years with active or convalescent COVID-19.

The J gene is TRBJ2-5, the V gene TRBV7-2; possibly TRBD1 for D (6 bases). V shed 5 bases and J shed 5 bases, with 18 bases lying between them. The length of the CDR3 is 15 residues. CDR1 is SGHTA, CDR2 FQGNSA, per germline. The CDR3: CASSPRAGAAETQYF. For the CDR3, the DNA is TGTGCCAGCAGCCCCCGGGCAGGGGCGGCGGAGACCCAGTACTTC.

This clone was detected a few times. V and J are TRBV2 and TRBJ1-4; 8 bases align to TRBD1. Losses at the gene ends were 5 bases for V and 8 bases for J; bases not matched to a gene: 7. Germline values: CDR1 SNHLY, CDR2 FYNNEI. The CDR3 has 14 residues. CDR3: CASSPTGVGEKLFF. In nucleotides, the CDR3 is TGTGCCAGCAGTCCGACAGGGGTAGGCGAAAAACTGTTTTTT.

The CDR3 loop reads CASSPPGQKGETQYF. CDR3 nucleotide sequence: TGTGCCAGCAGCCCTCCGGGACAGAAAGGGGAGACCCAGTACTTC. The chain uses TRBV3-1 (or the pseudogene TRBV3-2) and TRBJ2-5, with TRBD1 identical over 7 bases. The length of the CDR3 is 15 residues. V dropped 4 bases and J dropped 5; count of bases not matched to a gene: 10. Germline CDR1 is LGHDT and CDR2 is YNNKEL (reference sequence).

The chain combines TRBV6-5 with TRBJ2-7; the match to TRBD1 covers 12 bases. Germline CDR1 reads MNHEY; CDR2 reads SVGAGI. V trimming: 6 bases; J trimming: 4 bases; junction bases outside the gene matches: 4. This CDR3 region has 14 residues. CDR3 region: CASRGTGGLYEQYF. The CDR3 bases are TGTGCCAGCAGGGGGACAGGGGGCTTGTACGAGCAGTACTTC.

This clone was observed a handful of times. The gene calls are TRBV5-4 and TRBJ1-6; maybe TRBD1 (6 bases). The CDR3 contains 15 residues. V gave up 1 base and J gave up 5 bases, with 10 bases separating them. Per the germline V gene, CDR1 is SGHNT and CDR2 is YYREEE (reference sequence). The CDR3 loop reads CASSLMTGDNSPLHF. The DNA for the CDR3 is TGTGCCAGCAGCTTGATGACAGGTGATAATTCACCCCTCCACTTT.

Worth noting for this clone: Other DNA sequences in the sample encode the same CDR3. The chain has TRBV18 and TRBJ2-7; 9 bases fit TRBD1. Germline V gene sequence: CDR1 KGHSH, CDR2 LQKENI. Unmatched junction bases numbered 4, after V lost 3 bases and J lost 7 bases. The length of the CDR3 is 13 residues. CDR3 DNA: TGTGCCAGCTCACCGGGACAGGGCGGTGAGCAGTACTTC. Amino acid sequence: CASSPGQGGEQYF.

V usage is TRBV7-9 and J usage is TRBJ1-1, with TRBD1 as a possible D gene (6 bases). This CDR3 is built from 13 residues. Per germline, CDR1 SEHNR and CDR2 FQNEAQ (reference sequence). Trimming shortened V by 7 bases and J by 1 base, and 10 bases separated the two germline ends. CDR3 in amino acids: CASTATGNTEAFF. Written as DNA, the CDR3 is TGTGCCAGCACCGCGACAGGGAACACTGAAGCTTTCTTT.

The gene calls are TRBV2 and TRBJ1-1, with 8 bases aligning to TRBD1. Germline V gives CDR1 SNHLY, CDR2 FYNNEI. The CDR3 contains 13 residues. Losses at the gene ends were 3 bases for V and 7 bases for J; bases not matched to a gene: 4. CDR3 bases: TGTGCCAGCAGTGACAGGGGGCCCGGTGAAGCTTTCTTT. The encoded protein is CASSDRGPGEAFF.

This chain uses TRBV4-2 with TRBJ2-1; 9 bases are shared with TRBD2. J was trimmed by 2 bases and V by 0 bases; bases with no gene match: 5. Germline loops: CDR1 LGHNA, CDR2 YNFKEQ. The CDR3 is 17 amino acids. CDR3 sequence: CASSQDGAGGPYNEQFF. CDR3 nucleotide sequence: TGTGCCAGCAGCCAAGATGGGGCGGGGGGGCCCTACAATGAGCAGTTCTTC.

The V and J genes are TRBV19 and TRBJ1-5, with TRBD1 as a possible D gene (5 bases). Germline lookup yields CDR1 LNHDA and CDR2 SQIVND (reference sequence). Trimming cost V 5 bases and J 9 bases, with 11 bases left between them. The CDR3 loop spans 12 amino acids. CDR3 residues: CASSLQGSPQHF. The DNA for the CDR3 is TGTGCCAGTAGTCTCCAGGGATCGCCCCAGCATTTT.

The rearrangement uses TRBV24-1 and TRBJ2-5; tentatively, D is TRBD1 (5 bases). Trimming pared 3 bases from V and 5 bases from J, leaving 18 bases between. Germline-derived CDR1 and CDR2 are KGHDR and SFDVKD. The length of the CDR3 is 16 residues. The CDR3 DNA reads as TGTGCCACCAGTGATCCCACCGGTAGGGGCCAGGAGACCCAGTACTTC. This encodes CATSDPTGRGQETQYF.

The chain recombines TRBV7-3 with TRBJ2-5; D might be TRBD2 (6 bases). The CDR3 is 14 amino acids. Trimming cost V 5 bases and J 3 bases, with 13 bases left between them. CDR1 and CDR2 from the germline V gene are SGHTA and FQGTGA. The CDR3 loop reads CASSLSGGEETQYF. The CDR3 region has the DNA TGTGCCAGCAGCCTCTCCGGAGGGGAAGAGACCCAGTACTTC.

This chain links TRBV5-1 with TRBJ2-1; 7 bases fit TRBD1. CDR3 size: 14 residues. Germline assignment: CDR1 SGHRS and CDR2 YFSETQ. The V segment lost 4 bases and the J segment 3 bases; nucleotides outside the gene matches: 4. CDR3 sequence (DNA): TGCGCCAGCAGCCTGAGGACAGGCTACAATGAGCAGTTCTTC. This sequence encodes CASSLRTGYNEQFF.

This chain uses TRBV7-3 with TRBJ2-7; 10 nucleotides match TRBD1. The CDR3 totals 13 residues. Germline V CDR1 and CDR2: SGHTA, FQGTGA. The V gene end was trimmed by 5 bases and the J gene end by 6 bases; junction bases not matched to a gene: 4. The CDR3, as DNA: TGTGCCAGCAGCGCGACAGGGGGCTCCGAGCAGTACTTC. Its protein product is CASSATGGSEQYF. Using reference TRBV7-3 and TRBJ2-7 for the parts outside the CDR3, the full variable domain is GAGVSQTPSNKVTEKGKYVELRCDPISGHTALYWYRQSLGQGPEFLIYFQGTGAADDSGLPNDRFFAVRPEGSVSTLKIQRTERGDSAVYLCASSATGGSEQYFGPGTRLTVT.

The chain employs TRBV4-2 and TRBJ1-1; possibly TRBD1 for D (6 bases). This CDR3 comprises 16 residues. Germline CDR1 is LGHNA and CDR2 is YNFKEQ. V dropped 0 bases and J dropped 1 base, with 12 bases sitting between them. Here the CDR3 DNA reads TGTGCCAGCAGCCAAGATCTTACAGGGTGGAACACTGAAGCTTTCTTT. Translation: CASSQDLTGWNTEAFF.

This chain links TRBV5-1 with TRBJ2-1; weak D call: TRBD1 (6 bases). This CDR3 is built from 14 residues. Trimming left V 1 base short and J 9 bases short, with 14 bases between. Per the germline V gene, CDR1 is SGHRS and CDR2 is YFSETQ. Here the CDR3 DNA reads TGCGCCAGCAGCTTGTCTATACAGGGAATTGAGCAGTTCTTC. Translation: CASSLSIQGIEQFF.

CDR3 region: CASGPGLSGEQYF. The CDR3 DNA is TGTGCCAGCGGTCCAGGACTATCGGGGGAGCAGTACTTC. The chain links TRBV7-2 to TRBJ2-7, with D tentatively TRBD2 (6 bases). Trimming took off 8 bases at V and 7 bases at J, with 18 bases between the two ends. Germline loops: CDR1 SGHTA, CDR2 FQGNSA. This CDR3 has 13 amino acids.

The chain combines TRBV5-1 with TRBJ1-2; maybe TRBD1 (5 bases). The ends were cut back, 2 bases at V and 0 bases at J, with 11 bases in the middle. The CDR3 runs to 15 residues. Germline assignment: CDR1 SGHRS and CDR2 YFSETQ. CDR3 loop: CASSFTGLANYGYTF. In DNA, the CDR3 is TGCGCCAGCAGCTTTACAGGTTTAGCTAACTATGGCTACACCTTC.

This clone was seen a few times. V usage is TRBV18 and J usage is TRBJ1-5, with D perhaps TRBD1 (5 bases). Trimming shortened V by 3 bases and J by 4 bases, and 10 bases separated the two germline ends. The CDR3 sequence is 14 residues long. CDR1 and CDR2 from the germline V gene are KGHSH and LQKENI. CDR3 sequence (DNA): TGTGCCAGCTCACCTGGACAAACAAATCAGCCCCAGCATTTT. Translation: CASSPGQTNQPQHF.

This clone was counted once. The genes are TRBV2 and TRBJ1-5, with 8 positions matching TRBD1. The ends lost 6 bases at V and 5 bases at J; junction bases unmatched: 6. The CDR3 runs to 14 residues. Germline V gene data show CDR1 as SNHLY and CDR2 as FYNNEI. CDR3 nucleotides: TGTGCCAGCAGCTTCGGACAGGGTTATCAGCCCCAGCATTTT. Translated: CASSFGQGYQPQHF.

The chain is built from TRBV29-1 and TRBJ2-7; TRBD2 matches at 14 bases. Per the germline V gene, CDR1 is SQVTM and CDR2 is ANQGSEA. V lost 4 bases, J lost 9 bases, and 14 bases stayed unmatched. CDR3 length equals 16 residues. Here the CDR3 DNA reads TGCAGCGTTGGCAACCCCCCGGGACTAGCGGGGGAACGGCAGTACTTC. It translates to CSVGNPPGLAGERQYF.

The chain carries TRBV9 and TRBJ2-3; D is possibly TRBD1 (6 bases). The V end was cut by 2 bases, the J end by 4 bases, with 8 bases between. Germline-derived CDR1 and CDR2 are SGDLS and YYNGEE. This CDR3 contains 13 residues. Here the CDR3 reads CASSVTGSDTQYF. The CDR3 region has the DNA TGTGCCAGCAGCGTTACAGGGTCAGATACGCAGTATTTT.

The chain couples TRBV18 to TRBJ2-3; TRBD2 might be the D (5 bases). Germline lookup yields CDR1 KGHSH and CDR2 LQKENI. V lost 4 bases and J 0 bases, leaving 29 bases between the germline ends. The CDR3 is 21 residues long. CDR3 nucleotide sequence: TGTGCCAGCTCACGAGGGCAGCCTTTTCCCAAACCAGACTCTAGCACAGATACGCAGTATTTT. It translates to CASSRGQPFPKPDSSTDTQYF.

The chain is built from TRBV6-5 and TRBJ2-5; 7 nucleotides match TRBD1. Germline lookup yields CDR1 MNHEY and CDR2 SVGAGI. There are 13 residues in the CDR3. Germline trimming cut 7 bases from V and 4 bases from J; bases unmatched to any gene: 6. CDR3 residues: CASTRAGGETQYF. Written as DNA, the CDR3 is TGTGCCAGCACAAGGGCAGGGGGAGAGACCCAGTACTTC.